The clone carrying this T cell receptor beta chain was picked up many times. The target antigen is unknown. Deletions cut 2 bases from V and 0 bases from J, with 8 bases between. Germline values: CDR1 MDHEN, CDR2 SYDVKM. The CDR3 is 16 residues long. Noted time point: persistent/refractory GD, antithyroid drugs over 5 years with positive TRAb. Scientists built the TCR library using RNA that was extracted from PBMCs. Criteria from the American Thyroid Association guidelines were applied to diagnose Graves' disease. All patients originated from an endocrinology department located in Xi'an, China. The data originate from a study of regulatory T cells in long-lasting Graves disease. Arm-PCR of CDR3 regions with iRepertoire HTBI primers generated TCR beta libraries. MiXCR, applied by TCRdb to the multiplex PCR reads, yields one record per CDR3 protein. This sample has 700,000 or so distinct CDR3 sequences; about 30% occur once, and the top ten carry under 50%.

Regarding the study as a whole: TRBV28, TRBJ1-2 and TRBJ2-5 emerged as the favored segments in persistent disease. Blood alone, not thyroid tissue, was studied.

This TCR was recovered from a female donor with Graves disease. The chain recombines TRBV28 with TRBJ1-6, with no clear D. The sequencing here drew on peripheral blood mononuclear cells (PBMCs), taken when the disease was refractory, from a patient treated with antithyroid drugs. CDR3 DNA: TGTGCCAGCAGTTTACGGCGGAGCTCCTATAATTCACCCCTCCACTTT. This sequence encodes CASSLRRSSYNSPLHF. Filled out from reference TRBV28 and TRBJ1-6, the complete variable domain reads DVKVTQSSRYLVKRTGEKVFLECVQDMDHENMFWYRQDPGLGLRLIYFSYDVKMKEKGDIPEGYSVSREKKERFSLILESASTNQTSMYLCASSLRRSSYNSPLHFGNGTRLTVT.